The 14 T cell receptor beta chains reported below all come from one sample, sequenced in a study of OX40 agonist ivuxolimab in advanced cancers. The repertoire was sequenced with immunoSEQ multiplex PCR; TCRdb's copy has only in-frame clones and lacks some. The sample includes 17,000 or so clones, 73% of them seen just once. The sample was CD4+ or CD8+ T cells sorted from blood, taken in a trial of the OX40 agonist ivuxolimab. The receptors come from an adult with an advanced solid tumor such as melanoma, head and neck, liver or kidney cancer.

CDR3 sequence (DNA): TGTGCCAGCAGATCCGTTCACTCCGGGACAGGGGTAAGAGATGAGCAGTTCTTC. Protein sequence: CASRSVHSGTGVRDEQFF. This chain joins TRBV14 and TRBJ2-1, with TRBD1 identical over 10 bases. The J segment lost 8 bases and the V segment lost 6 bases, leaving 19 bases of the junction unmatched. The CDR3 has 18 residues. Per the germline V gene, CDR1 is SGHDN and CDR2 is FVKESK.

This clone was detected a few times. This rearrangement joins TRBV4-1 to TRBJ2-1; 9 bases line up with TRBD1. This CDR3 contains 15 residues. J gave up 0 bases and V 6 bases, and 3 bases lay outside the gene matches. Germline V lookup: CDR1 MGHRA, CDR2 YSYEKL. The CDR3 DNA reads as TGCGCCAGCAGTCGGGACAGGGACTCCTACAATGAGCAGTTCTTC. This sequence encodes CASSRDRDSYNEQFF.

The CDR3 DNA is TGTGCCAGCAGCGGCCACAATGAGCAGTTCTTC. This encodes CASSGHNEQFF. This chain links TRBV25-1 with TRBJ2-1; D uncertain. V lost 6 bases and J 5 bases, leaving 5 bases between the germline ends. CDR1 and CDR2 (germline): MGHDK, SYGVNS. CDR3 length: 11 residues.

The V and J genes are TRBV5-6 and TRBJ2-7, with TRBD1 as a possible D gene (6 bases). Germline assignment: CDR1 SGHDT and CDR2 YYEEEE. This CDR3 comprises 16 residues. The V end lost 0 bases, the J end lost 3 bases, and 16 bases lay between the germline ends. The CDR3 DNA is TGTGCCAGCAGCTTGGGGGGACACGACATAGGCTACGAGCAGTACTTC. It encodes CASSLGGHDIGYEQYF.

The chain links TRBV2 to TRBJ1-3; 7 nucleotides agree with TRBD1. J gave up 0 bases and V 4 bases, and 6 bases lay outside the gene matches. Per the germline V gene, CDR1 is SNHLY and CDR2 is FYNNEI. There are 16 residues in the CDR3. CDR3 sequence reads: CASSVKGASSGNTIYF. In DNA form, the CDR3 reads TGTGCCAGCAGTGTTAAGGGGGCCAGCTCTGGAAACACCATATATTTT. Variable domain in full (rest from reference TRBV2 and TRBJ1-3): EPEVTQTPSHQVTQMGQEVILRCVPISNHLYFYWYRQILGQKVEFLVSFYNNEISEKSEIFDDQFSVERPDGSNFTLKIRSTKLEDSAMYFCASSVKGASSGNTIYFGEGSWLTVV.

The chain uses TRBV7-9 and TRBJ2-1; the D gene is possibly TRBD2 (6 bases). V gave up 4 bases and J gave up 9 bases, with 7 bases separating them. Germline CDR1 reads SEHNR; CDR2 reads FQNEAQ (reference sequence). The CDR3 covers 11 residues. In nucleotides, the CDR3 is TGTGCCAGCAGCTGGAGGGGTGAGCAGTTCTTC. This gives the protein CASSWRGEQFF. Complete variable domain (other parts from reference TRBV7-9 and TRBJ2-1): DTGVSQNPRHKITKRGQNVTFRCDPISEHNRLYWYRQTLGQGPEFLTYFQNEAQLEKSRLLSDRFSAERPKGSFSTLEIQRTEQGDSAMYLCASSWRGEQFFGPGTRLTVL.

This rearrangement joins TRBV5-6 to TRBJ2-2; D remains ambiguous. CDR1 is SGHDT, CDR2 YYEEEE, per germline. Trimming removed 4 bases at V and 6 bases at J, with 10 bases between. This CDR3 is 13 amino acids long. In DNA form, the CDR3 reads TGTGCCAGCAGCCCATACTTGGCCGGGGAGCTGTTTTTT. Translation: CASSPYLAGELFF. Full variable domain (missing parts from reference TRBV5-6 and TRBJ2-2): DAGVTQSPTHLIKTRGQQVTLRCSPKSGHDTVSWYQQALGQGPQFIFQYYEEEERQRGNFPDRFSGHQFPNYSSELNVNALLLGDSALYLCASSPYLAGELFFGEGSRLTVL.

This chain links TRBV20-1 with TRBJ1-2; possible D gene TRBD1, 6 bases. Looked up from germline, CDR1 is DFQATT and CDR2 is SNEGSKA (reference sequence). There are 10 residues in the CDR3. The CDR3 is CRRGDRGYTF. The CDR3 DNA sequence: TGCAGGAGGGGAGACAGGGGCTACACCTTC.

The CDR3 DNA follows: TGTGCCAGCAGCTTCGCACTAGCGGGAGCTGAGCAGTTCTTC. It translates to CASSFALAGAEQFF. This chain joins TRBV7-9 and TRBJ2-1; TRBD2 agrees at 11 bases. From germline, CDR1 is SEHNR and CDR2 FQNEAQ (reference sequence). V lost 3 bases and J lost 9; bases outside the gene matches: 4. The CDR3 is made up of 14 amino acids.

The V and J genes are TRBV19 and TRBJ2-1; no clear D gene. The CDR3 has 13 residues. Trimming cost V 7 bases and J 4 bases, with 11 bases left between them. Germline loops: CDR1 LNHDA, CDR2 SQIVND (reference sequence). The CDR3 DNA sequence: TGTGCCAGTACCCCGGCACCATACAATGAGCAGTTCTTC. It codes for CASTPAPYNEQFF.

The chain recombines TRBV19 with TRBJ2-7, with TRBD1 matching 9 bases. The J segment lost 5 bases and the V segment lost 5 bases, leaving 4 bases of the junction unmatched. Germline CDR1 and CDR2: LNHDA and SQIVND (reference sequence). The CDR3 totals 13 residues. Written as DNA, the CDR3 is TGTGCCAGTAGTTTACAGGGGGCCGACGAGCAGTACTTC. Its protein product is CASSLQGADEQYF.

This clone has only a few counts. V and J are TRBV11-2 and TRBJ2-5; the D is unclear. The CDR3 contains 12 residues. Germline CDR1 is SGHAT and CDR2 is FQNNGV. V lost 1 base to trimming and J lost 4 bases, with 4 bases between them. CDR3 amino acids: CASSLGSETQYF. The CDR3, as DNA: TGTGCCAGCAGCTTAGGATCAGAGACCCAGTACTTC.

This clone has a handful of counts. The chain carries TRBV14 and TRBJ2-7, with D possibly matching TRBD1 (6 bases). The CDR3 loop spans 13 amino acids. Germline CDR1 and CDR2: SGHDN and FVKESK. V was cut by 4 bases and J by 2 bases, with 9 bases left in between. The CDR3 sequence is CASSRDITYEQYF. The DNA of the CDR3 is TGTGCCAGCAGCCGGGACATAACCTACGAGCAGTACTTC.

The rearrangement uses TRBV7-9 and TRBJ2-3; 7 nucleotides agree with TRBD2. Unmatched junction bases numbered 5, after V lost 5 bases and J lost 0 bases. Germline lookup yields CDR1 SEHNR and CDR2 FQNEAQ (reference sequence). The CDR3 is 15 residues long. CDR3 residues: CASSTSGISTDTQYF. DNA for the CDR3: TGTGCCAGCAGCACGAGCGGGATTAGCACAGATACGCAGTATTTT.